Following are 3 T cell receptor beta chains from one sample sequenced in a study of blood T cells in healthy people across ages. It was with a sample-barcoded 5' primer and a J-beta primer mix that a second PCR of about 6 to 12 cycles was run. TCRdb reprocessed the 5' RACE reads via MiXCR and lists one record per CDR3 protein. The repertoire includes hundreds of thousands of distinct CDR3 sequences, about half of them detected once, and 45% to 55% sits in the top ten. Sequenced input: blood. These receptors all come from a man between 60 and 70 years old in good health.

This rearrangement joins TRBV30 to TRBJ1-2; the D is unclear. This CDR3 spans 13 amino acids. The germline V gene has CDR1 GTSNPN and CDR2 SVGIG (reference sequence). V dropped 0 bases and J dropped 2 bases, with 7 bases sitting between them. CDR3 region: CAWSVGRNYGYTF. CDR3 bases: TGTGCCTGGAGTGTCGGACGGAACTATGGCTACACCTTC. Full variable domain (missing parts from reference TRBV30 and TRBJ1-2): SQTIHQWPATLVQPVGSPLSLECTVEGTSNPNLYWYRQAAGRGLQLLFYSVGIGQISSEVPQNLSASRPQDRQFILSSKKLLLSDSGFYLCAWSVGRNYGYTFGSGTRLTVV.

The gene calls are TRBV3-1 and TRBJ2-5; TRBD1 aligns across 8 bases. The better agreement between TRBJ2-7 and the DNA end casts doubt on the J call. The CDR3 is 15 amino acids. Germline CDR1 and CDR2: LGHDT and YNNKEL (reference sequence). Here the CDR3 reads CASSPHGQGGYEQYF. The CDR3 bases are TGTGCCAGCAGCCCTCACGGACAGGGCGGATACGAGCAGTACTTC.

This clonotype was seen only once. The chain joins TRBV29-1 to TRBJ2-4; D is possibly TRBD1 or TRBD2 (6 bases each). The J call may be faulty, since TRBJ2-5 better matches the DNA end. CDR1 is SQVTM and CDR2 is ANQGSEA in the germline V gene. The length of the CDR3 is 14 residues. The CDR3 DNA reads as TGCAGCGTCGTGAAGGACAAGGGGGGAGAGACCCAGTACTTC. Translating it yields CSVVKDKGGETQYF.